The 26 T cell receptor beta chains below come from one sample, sequenced in a study of radiation and T cells in renal cell carcinoma. Time point described: baseline pretreatment blood. As to treatment: 15 Gy SBRT to primary tumor, nephrectomy 4 weeks later. Produced via immunoSEQ multiplex PCR; TCRdb's table is partial and in-frame only. There are approximately 100,000 clones in the sample; 65% to 90% occur only once, and approximately 8.4% lies in the top ten. Specimen: blood, collected from a patient whose treatment included radiotherapy and nephrectomy. These receptors all stem from a man aged 50 to 59 with renal cell carcinoma.

This clone was observed once. The CDR3 sequence: CASSLRSGGLYEQYF. DNA of the CDR3: TGTGCCAGCAGTTTACGGTCGGGGGGGCTCTACGAGCAGTACTTC. The genes are TRBV27 and TRBJ2-7; 8 bases match TRBD2. Per germline, CDR1 MNHEY and CDR2 SMNVEV (reference sequence). This CDR3 comprises 15 residues. Trimming took 2 bases from V and 3 from J; bases not matched to a gene: 6.

This clone has a count of ten or more. The CDR3: CASSPRTETQYF. The CDR3 DNA reads TGTGCCAGCAGCCCTAGGACGGAGACCCAGTACTTC. V usage is TRBV11-2 and J usage is TRBJ2-5; D not resolved. The CDR3 contains 12 residues. Germline assignment: CDR1 SGHAT and CDR2 FQNNGV. Trimming cost V 5 bases and J 5 bases, with 9 bases left between them.

The J gene is TRBJ1-1, the V gene TRBV6-5; no clear D gene. Germline V gene lookup returns CDR1 MNHEY and CDR2 SVGAGI. The CDR3 consists of 13 residues. V dropped 8 bases and J dropped 1 base, with 11 bases sitting between them. Written as DNA, the CDR3 is TGTGCCAGCCGGGTTTTGAAGAACACTGAAGCTTTCTTT. It specifies CASRVLKNTEAFF.

J is TRBJ1-2 and V is TRBV19; D is perhaps TRBD1 (5 bases). The CDR3 consists of 13 residues. Trimming removed 3 bases from V and 4 bases from J, with 9 bases in between. Germline V gene lookup returns CDR1 LNHDA and CDR2 SQIVND (reference sequence). Written as DNA, the CDR3 is TGTGCCAGTAGTATTAACAGGAGCTATGGCTACACCTTC. Its translation is CASSINRSYGYTF.

The chain couples TRBV5-4 to TRBJ1-4, with D maybe TRBD1 (5 bases). Per germline, CDR1 SGHNT and CDR2 YYREEE (reference sequence). The CDR3 loop spans 15 amino acids. Trimming left V 4 bases short and J 8 bases short, with 18 bases between. CDR3 sequence reads: CASSAKRGSSEKLFF. The CDR3 DNA reads TGTGCCAGCAGCGCCAAACGGGGCAGCTCCGAAAAACTGTTTTTT.

The rearrangement uses TRBV5-1 and TRBJ1-4; 9 bases fit TRBD1. The CDR3 contains 15 residues. Looked up from germline, CDR1 is SGHRS and CDR2 is YFSETQ. J was trimmed by 7 bases and V by 4 bases; bases with no gene match: 8. The CDR3 protein is CASSLMTGGSEKLFF. The CDR3 DNA reads as TGCGCCAGCAGCCTTATGACAGGGGGTTCTGAAAAACTGTTTTTT.

The chain joins TRBV19 to TRBJ1-5, with TRBD1 identical over 8 bases. V lost 6 bases and J lost 3; bases outside the gene matches: 10. The V gene's germline CDR1 is LNHDA and CDR2 SQIVND (reference sequence). This CDR3 is 16 amino acids long. The CDR3 is CASSQRMGQDNQPQHF. The CDR3 DNA reads as TGTGCCAGTAGCCAACGGATGGGACAGGACAATCAGCCCCAGCATTTT.

This clone was recorded once. This rearrangement joins TRBV21-1 to TRBJ1-1. TRBV21-1 is noted as a pseudogene. This CDR3 is 13 amino acids long. The CDR3 sequence: CASSKVGGQGAFF. CDR3 sequence (DNA): TGTGCCAGCAGCAAAGTCGGGGGGCAAGGAGCTTTCTTT.

The rearrangement joins TRBV6-5 to TRBJ1-3; TRBD1 might be the D (5 bases). The CDR3 spans 16 residues. CDR1 and CDR2 (germline): MNHEY, SVGAGI. Between the trimmed V and J ends, which lost 4 bases and 0 bases, there was a span of 13 bases. In DNA form, the CDR3 reads TGTGCCAGCAGTTCCTGGGACCCCGGCTCTGGAAACACCATATATTTT. Translating gives CASSSWDPGSGNTIYF.

This clone was seen only a few times. The chain has TRBV6-1 and TRBJ1-2, with TRBD1 as a possible D gene (5 bases). The CDR3 is 12 residues long. Germline V gives CDR1 MNHNS, CDR2 SASEGT. Trimming pared 4 bases from V and 8 bases from J, leaving 11 bases between. As DNA, the CDR3 is TGTGCCAGCAGTGTACTATGGGACGGCTACACCTTC. Translation gives CASSVLWDGYTF.

This clone was seen only once. The V gene is TRBV19, the J gene TRBJ1-6; perhaps TRBD1 as D (6 bases). Germline assignment: CDR1 LNHDA and CDR2 SQIVND (reference sequence). The germline V and J ends were trimmed by 9 bases and 4 bases, with 7 bases remaining between them. CDR3 size: 12 residues. For the CDR3, the DNA is TGTGCCAGAGGACAGTATAATTCACCCCTCCACTTT. This gives the protein CARGQYNSPLHF.

The chain recombines TRBV28 with TRBJ2-5; D is ambiguous. The CDR3 runs 14 residues. The germline V gene encodes CDR1 MDHEN and CDR2 SYDVKM. Trimming cost V 5 bases and J 5 bases, with 15 bases left between them. The CDR3 DNA reads TGTGCCAGCAGTCCTCAGCATCTCCGGGAGACCCAGTACTTC. Encoded protein: CASSPQHLRETQYF. The full variable domain, rest sourced from reference TRBV28 and TRBJ2-5, is DVKVTQSSRYLVKRTGEKVFLECVQDMDHENMFWYRQDPGLGLRLIYFSYDVKMKEKGDIPEGYSVSREKKERFSLILESASTNQTSMYLCASSPQHLRETQYFGPGTRLLVL.

Here the CDR3 DNA reads TGTGCCACCGGACTAGCGGGACTGAACACCGGGGAGCTGTTTTTT. Protein sequence: CATGLAGLNTGELFF. V gene TRBV19 combines with J gene TRBJ2-2; 12 nucleotides match TRBD2. The CDR3 contains 15 residues. CDR1 and CDR2 (germline): LNHDA, SQIVND (reference sequence). V was pared by 10 bases and J by 1 base, with 4 bases of the junction left unmatched.

The chain couples TRBV14 to TRBJ2-1, with a possible D match to TRBD1 (6 bases). The CDR3 has 14 amino acids. CDR1 and CDR2 (germline): SGHDN, FVKESK. With 2 bases removed from V and 6 bases from J, the gap between germline ends came to 11 bases. The DNA of the CDR3 is TGTGCCAGCAGCCAAAGAGGACAGTTCAATGAGCAGTTCTTC. It is translated as CASSQRGQFNEQFF.

The chain uses TRBV1 and TRBJ2-3; the DNA was not compared with TRBD2, the D call given in the table. TRBV1 is described as a pseudogene. CDR3 length: 18 amino acids. DNA of the CDR3: TGCACCAGCAGCCAAGATTGGGCGGGAGGCCCTAGCACAGATACGCAGTATTTT. This encodes CTSSQDWAGGPSTDTQYF.

The genes are TRBV19 and TRBJ1-5; D may be TRBD1 (6 bases). The CDR3 covers 15 residues. Trimming cost V 10 bases and J 2 bases, with 18 bases left between them. Germline-derived CDR1 and CDR2 are LNHDA and SQIVND (reference sequence). DNA of the CDR3: TGTGCCACCGAATCACAGACAGGAGGCAATCAGCCCCAGCATTTT. This sequence encodes CATESQTGGNQPQHF.

This chain links TRBV30 with TRBJ1-2; D is uncertain. The germline gives CDR1 GTSNPN, CDR2 SVGIG (reference sequence). The CDR3 spans 14 residues. CDR3 loop: CAQGLVGGGYGYTF. CDR3 in DNA: TGTGCTCAAGGACTTGTAGGCGGCGGGTATGGCTACACCTTC.

This chain connects TRBV5-4 to TRBJ2-1; possibly TRBD2 for D (5 bases). The CDR3 contains 17 residues. Germline V gives CDR1 SGHNT, CDR2 YYREEE (reference sequence). V dropped 0 bases and J dropped 0 bases, with 13 bases sitting between them. CDR3 bases: TGTGCCAGCAGCTTGGCCACGGTGGGAGCCTCCTACAATGAGCAGTTCTTC. Protein sequence: CASSLATVGASYNEQFF.

V usage is TRBV4-1 and J usage is TRBJ2-5; D is perhaps TRBD2 (5 bases). Trimming removed 0 bases at V and 5 bases at J, with 10 bases between. The CDR3 covers 14 residues. The germline V gene encodes CDR1 MGHRA and CDR2 YSYEKL. The CDR3 nucleotides read TGCGCCAGCAGCCAAGAACTAGGCCGGGAGACCCAGTACTTC. This translates into CASSQELGRETQYF.

This clone was picked up one time. The gene calls are TRBV7-2 and TRBJ2-7, with TRBD2 as a possible D gene (5 bases). V dropped 1 base and J dropped 3 bases, with 13 bases sitting between them. CDR3 length: 15 residues. Per germline, CDR1 SGHTA and CDR2 FQGNSA. CDR3 bases: TGTGCCAGCAGCTTAGTGGGAGCGGCCTACTACGAGCAGTACTTC. Residues: CASSLVGAAYYEQYF.

This chain uses TRBV2 with TRBJ2-1; D may be TRBD2 (8 bases). Germline V gene lookup returns CDR1 SNHLY and CDR2 FYNNEI. V dropped 6 bases and J dropped 6 bases, with 15 bases sitting between them. CDR3 size: 14 residues. CDR3 protein: CASRNSGDSNEQFF. For the CDR3, the DNA is TGTGCCAGCAGAAATAGCGGGGACAGCAATGAGCAGTTCTTC. The whole variable domain, filled in from reference TRBV2 and TRBJ2-1, reads EPEVTQTPSHQVTQMGQEVILRCVPISNHLYFYWYRQILGQKVEFLVSFYNNEISEKSEIFDDQFSVERPDGSNFTLKIRSTKLEDSAMYFCASRNSGDSNEQFFGPGTRLTVL.

Here the CDR3 reads CASSLVPLQGASYGYTF. CDR3 bases: TGTGCCAGCAGCTTAGTCCCTCTTCAGGGGGCATCGTATGGCTACACCTTC. The chain joins TRBV7-6 to TRBJ1-2; TRBD1 matches 8 bases. This CDR3 region has 17 residues. The V gene's germline CDR1 is SGHVS and CDR2 FNYEAQ. V shed 1 base and J 5 bases; nucleotides not matched to a gene: 12.

The chain combines TRBV23-1 with TRBJ1-3, with 9 bases lining up with TRBD1. TRBV23-1 is an ORF; its function is uncertain. J was trimmed by 0 bases and V by 5 bases; bases with no gene match: 17. The CDR3 length is 20 residues. The CDR3 reads CASSRGGQGISPYSGNTIYF. The CDR3 DNA is TGCGCCAGCAGTAGGGGCGGACAGGGGATATCCCCCTACTCTGGAAACACCATATATTTT.

The chain combines TRBV5-1 with TRBJ2-1; D is uncertain. The germline gives CDR1 SGHRS, CDR2 YFSETQ. This CDR3 contains 15 residues. The V end was cut by 2 bases, the J end by 5 bases, with 14 bases between. The CDR3 sequence: CASSFRRNENNEQFF. CDR3 DNA: TGCGCCAGCAGCTTCCGCAGAAACGAAAACAATGAGCAGTTCTTC.

This chain connects TRBV5-4 to TRBJ2-1, with TRBD2 matching over 9 bases. V was pared by 2 bases and J by 6 bases, with 12 bases of the junction left unmatched. CDR3 size: 17 residues. In germline, CDR1 is SGHNT, CDR2 YYREEE (reference sequence). The CDR3 spells CASSFPTGGGAGNEQFF. In nucleotides, the CDR3 is TGTGCCAGCAGCTTTCCTACGGGCGGGGGGGCTGGCAATGAGCAGTTCTTC.

The chain carries TRBV30 and TRBJ2-1; TRBD2 matches 7 bases. V trimming: 2 bases; J trimming: 12 bases; junction bases outside the gene matches: 13. CDR3 length equals 14 residues. Germline CDR1 reads GTSNPN; CDR2 reads SVGIG (reference sequence). The CDR3 here is CAWSLGGGRGWQFF. The DNA of the CDR3 is TGTGCCTGGAGTTTGGGAGGCGGGAGAGGGTGGCAGTTCTTC.